This TCR beta chain was recorded in a study of CD8 T cells in ankylosing spondylitis. Regarding the study as a whole: A TCR beta motif of seven or eight highly homologous variants appeared characteristic of ankylosing spondylitis blood.

This clonotype has only a few counts. The antigen remains unidentified. Germline V gene sequence: CDR1 GTSNPN, CDR2 SVGIG (reference sequence). V lost 4 bases, J lost 8 bases, and 17 bases stayed unmatched. This CDR3 has 16 residues. TCRdb processed the 5' RACE reads anew with MiXCR; each CDR3 protein has one entry. The data show about 210,000 distinct CDR3 sequences, approximately 7.3% seen once. This sequence was found in a male donor with ankylosing spondylitis. The J gene is TRBJ2-1, the V gene TRBV30, with 7 bases aligning to TRBD2. The sequenced sample was blood, either unsorted or a sorted T cell fraction (not recorded which). As DNA, the CDR3 is TGTGCCTGGATGCCAGCGGGATTATCTTTGAGGGATGAGCAGTTCTTC. Its protein product is CAWMPAGLSLRDEQFF.